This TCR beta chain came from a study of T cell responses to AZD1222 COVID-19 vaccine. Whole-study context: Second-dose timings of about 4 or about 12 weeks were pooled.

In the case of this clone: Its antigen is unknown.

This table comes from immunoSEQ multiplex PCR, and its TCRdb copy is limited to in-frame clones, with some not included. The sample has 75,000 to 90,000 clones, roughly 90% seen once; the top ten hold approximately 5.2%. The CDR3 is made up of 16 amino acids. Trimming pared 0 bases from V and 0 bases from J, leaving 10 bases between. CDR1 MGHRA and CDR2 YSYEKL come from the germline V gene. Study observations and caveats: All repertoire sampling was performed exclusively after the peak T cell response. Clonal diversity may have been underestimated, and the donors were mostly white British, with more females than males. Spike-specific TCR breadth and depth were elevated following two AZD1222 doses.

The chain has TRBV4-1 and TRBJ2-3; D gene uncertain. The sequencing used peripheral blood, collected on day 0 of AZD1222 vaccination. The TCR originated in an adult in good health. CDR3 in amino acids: CASSQEGEGSTDTQYF. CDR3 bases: TGCGCCAGCAGCCAAGAAGGAGAAGGGAGCACAGATACGCAGTATTTT.